This TCR beta chain was captured by sequencing in a study of shared clonotypes between healthy human individuals. The junction had 3 bases not matched to a gene; V was cut back by 4 bases and J by 3 bases. CDR1 is SGHNT and CDR2 is YYREEE in the germline V gene (reference sequence). The CDR3 sequence is 14 residues long. To note about this clone: Its antigen is as yet unknown.

At the deep level, the assay was run. Original processing notes: ImmunoSEQ output lacked quality scores and full-length reads, limiting matched filtering. Here immunoSEQ multiplex PCR was the method, and the copy in TCRdb shows in-frame clones only, minus some. For V, J and clone size, that table is used; D and trimming come from the DNA. Of hundreds of thousands of clones listed, 90% to 97% were seen once; the top ten hold about 0.064%. Overall study findings and caveats: The researchers took only blood, and tissue repertoires probably look different. Generally, naive subsets came out with larger estimated richness than memory subsets.

The receptor's source is a woman in her thirties in good health. Sequencing input: naive CD4+ T cells sorted from blood. This sample's subset: CD45RA+ positively selected. The chain carries TRBV5-4 and TRBJ2-7; 11 nucleotides align to TRBD1. CDR3 sequence reads: CASSADRGLYEQYF. For the CDR3, the DNA is TGTGCCAGCAGCGCGGACAGGGGGCTCTACGAGCAGTACTTC.